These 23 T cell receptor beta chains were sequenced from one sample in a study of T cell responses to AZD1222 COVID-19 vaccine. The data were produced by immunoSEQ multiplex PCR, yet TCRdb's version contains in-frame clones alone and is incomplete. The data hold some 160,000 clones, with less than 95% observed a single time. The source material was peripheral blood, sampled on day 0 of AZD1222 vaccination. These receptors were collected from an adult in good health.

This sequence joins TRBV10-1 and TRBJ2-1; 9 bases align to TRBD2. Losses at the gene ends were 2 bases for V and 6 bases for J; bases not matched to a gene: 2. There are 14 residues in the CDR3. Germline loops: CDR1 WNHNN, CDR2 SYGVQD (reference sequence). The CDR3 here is CASSEGLAFNEQFF. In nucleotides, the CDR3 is TGCGCCAGCAGTGAGGGACTAGCGTTCAATGAGCAGTTCTTC.

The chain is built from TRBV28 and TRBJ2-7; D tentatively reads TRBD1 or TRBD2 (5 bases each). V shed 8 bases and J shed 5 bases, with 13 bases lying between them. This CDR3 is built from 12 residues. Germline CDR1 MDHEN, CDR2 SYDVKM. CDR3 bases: TGTGCCAGCCAAACCTTGGGGGACGAGCAGTACTTC. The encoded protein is CASQTLGDEQYF.

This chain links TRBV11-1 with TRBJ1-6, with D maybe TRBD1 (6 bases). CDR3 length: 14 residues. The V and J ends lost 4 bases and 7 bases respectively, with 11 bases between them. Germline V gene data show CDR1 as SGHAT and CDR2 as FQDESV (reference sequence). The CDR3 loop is CASSYDRLNSPLHF. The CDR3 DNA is TGTGCCAGCAGCTACGACAGGTTGAATTCACCCCTCCACTTT.

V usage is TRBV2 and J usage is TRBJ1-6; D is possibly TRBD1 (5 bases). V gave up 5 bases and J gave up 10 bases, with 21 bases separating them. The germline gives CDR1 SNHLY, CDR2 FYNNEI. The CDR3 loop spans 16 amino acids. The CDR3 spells CASSPERRGKDSPLHF. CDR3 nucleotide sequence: TGTGCCAGCAGTCCAGAGAGGAGGGGAAAGGACTCACCCCTCCACTTT.

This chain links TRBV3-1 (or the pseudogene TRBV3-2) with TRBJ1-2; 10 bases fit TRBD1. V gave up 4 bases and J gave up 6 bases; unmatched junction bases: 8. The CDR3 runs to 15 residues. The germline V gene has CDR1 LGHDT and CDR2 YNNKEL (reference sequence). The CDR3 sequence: CASSLSTGGRDGYTF. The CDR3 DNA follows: TGTGCCAGCAGCCTCTCGACAGGGGGCCGCGATGGCTACACCTTC.

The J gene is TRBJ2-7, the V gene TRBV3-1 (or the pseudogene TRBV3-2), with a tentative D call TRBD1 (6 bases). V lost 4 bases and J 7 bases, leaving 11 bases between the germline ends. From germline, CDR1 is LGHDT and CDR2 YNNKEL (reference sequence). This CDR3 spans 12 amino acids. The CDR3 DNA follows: TGTGCCAGCAGCCTACAGGGTGGTGAGCAGTACTTC. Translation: CASSLQGGEQYF.

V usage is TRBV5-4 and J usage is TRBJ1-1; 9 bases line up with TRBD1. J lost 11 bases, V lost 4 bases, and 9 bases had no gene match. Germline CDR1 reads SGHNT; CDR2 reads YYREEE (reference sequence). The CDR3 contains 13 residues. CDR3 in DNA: TGTGCCAGCAGCACTCGGGACAGGGTGGATGCTTTCTTT. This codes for CASSTRDRVDAFF.

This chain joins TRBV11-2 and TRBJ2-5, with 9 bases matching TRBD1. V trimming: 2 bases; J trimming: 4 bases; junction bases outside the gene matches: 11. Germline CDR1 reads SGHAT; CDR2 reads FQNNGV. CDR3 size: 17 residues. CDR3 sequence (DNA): TGTGCCAGCAGCTTAAATTATAACAGGGGGCAGAGAGAGACCCAGTACTTC. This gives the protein CASSLNYNRGQRETQYF.

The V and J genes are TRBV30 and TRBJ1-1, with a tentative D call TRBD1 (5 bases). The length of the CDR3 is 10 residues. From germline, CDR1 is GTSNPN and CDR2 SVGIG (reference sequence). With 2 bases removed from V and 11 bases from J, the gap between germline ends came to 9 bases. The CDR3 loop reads CAWSPEGAFF. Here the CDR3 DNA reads TGTGCCTGGAGTCCTGAGGGGGCTTTCTTT.

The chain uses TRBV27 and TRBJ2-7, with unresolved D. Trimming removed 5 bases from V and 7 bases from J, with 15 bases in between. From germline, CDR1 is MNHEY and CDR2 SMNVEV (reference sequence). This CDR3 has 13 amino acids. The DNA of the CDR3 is TGTGCCAGCAGTGCCGGACCTGATCGTGAGCAGTACTTC. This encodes CASSAGPDREQYF.

As DNA, the CDR3 is TGCGCCAGCAGCCAAGGGACTAGCGGGAGTCATGAGCAGTTCTTC. Its protein is CASSQGTSGSHEQFF. V and J are TRBV4-3 and TRBJ2-1, with TRBD2 matching over 13 bases. With V trimmed by 1 base and J by 8 bases, 2 bases remained unmatched. Germline CDR1 is LGHNA and CDR2 is YSLEER. The CDR3 spans 15 residues.

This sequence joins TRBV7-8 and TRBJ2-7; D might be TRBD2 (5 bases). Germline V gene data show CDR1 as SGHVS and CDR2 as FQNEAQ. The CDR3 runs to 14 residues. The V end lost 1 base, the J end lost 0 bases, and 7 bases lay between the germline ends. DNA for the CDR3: TGTGCCAGCAGCTTAGTTAGCGTCTCCTACGAGCAGTACTTC. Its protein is CASSLVSVSYEQYF.

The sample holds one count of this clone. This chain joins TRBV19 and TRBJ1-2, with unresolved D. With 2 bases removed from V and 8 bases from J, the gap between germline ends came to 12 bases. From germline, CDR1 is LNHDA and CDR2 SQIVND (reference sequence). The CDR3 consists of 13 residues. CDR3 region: CASSISPLGGYTF. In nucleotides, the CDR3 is TGTGCCAGTAGTATATCCCCATTGGGAGGCTACACCTTC.

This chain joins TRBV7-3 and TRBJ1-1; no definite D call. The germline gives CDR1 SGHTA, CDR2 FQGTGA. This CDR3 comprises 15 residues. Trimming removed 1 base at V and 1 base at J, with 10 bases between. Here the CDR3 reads CASSLMQVRNTEAFF. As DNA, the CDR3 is TGTGCCAGCAGCTTAATGCAGGTTAGGAACACTGAAGCTTTCTTT.

For the CDR3, the DNA is TGTGCCAGCAGCTTACGGGGGCCCTCCTACGAGCAGTACTTC. Protein: CASSLRGPSYEQYF. The J gene is TRBJ2-7, the V gene TRBV7-2; D may be TRBD1 or TRBD2 (6 bases each). This CDR3 is 14 amino acids long. The germline V and J ends were trimmed by 2 bases and 0 bases, with 8 bases remaining between them. In germline, CDR1 is SGHTA, CDR2 FQGNSA.

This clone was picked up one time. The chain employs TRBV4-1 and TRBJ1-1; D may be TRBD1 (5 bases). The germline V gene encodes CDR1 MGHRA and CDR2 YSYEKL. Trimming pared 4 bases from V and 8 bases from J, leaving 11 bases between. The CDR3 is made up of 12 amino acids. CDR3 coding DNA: TGCGCCAGCAGCCTCCGGGACGGAGAAGCTTTCTTT. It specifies CASSLRDGEAFF.

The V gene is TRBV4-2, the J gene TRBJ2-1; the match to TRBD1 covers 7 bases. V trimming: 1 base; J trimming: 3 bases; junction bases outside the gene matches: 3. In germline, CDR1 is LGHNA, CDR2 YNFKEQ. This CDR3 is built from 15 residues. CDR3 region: CASSQGDSHYNEQFF. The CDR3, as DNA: TGTGCCAGCAGCCAAGGGGACAGCCACTACAATGAGCAGTTCTTC.

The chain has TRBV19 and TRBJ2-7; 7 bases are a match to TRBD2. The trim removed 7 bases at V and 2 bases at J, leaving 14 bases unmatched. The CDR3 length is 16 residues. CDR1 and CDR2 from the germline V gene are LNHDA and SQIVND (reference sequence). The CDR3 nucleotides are TGTGCCAGTATGGGGCCCGGGAGGAACTCGGCCTACGAGCAGTACTTC. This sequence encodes CASMGPGRNSAYEQYF.

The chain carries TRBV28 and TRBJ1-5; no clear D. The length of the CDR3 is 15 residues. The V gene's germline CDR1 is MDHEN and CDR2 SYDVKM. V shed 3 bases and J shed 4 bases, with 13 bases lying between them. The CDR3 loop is CASSFSWGSNQPQHF. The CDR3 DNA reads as TGTGCCAGCAGTTTTAGTTGGGGTTCAAATCAGCCCCAGCATTTT.

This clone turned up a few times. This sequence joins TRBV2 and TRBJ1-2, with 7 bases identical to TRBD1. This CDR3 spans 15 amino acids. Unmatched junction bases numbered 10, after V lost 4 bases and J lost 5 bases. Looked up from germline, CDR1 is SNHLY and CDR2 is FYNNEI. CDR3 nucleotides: TGTGCCAGCAGTGCGAGTGACAGGGCCGGTTATGGCTACACCTTC. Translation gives CASSASDRAGYGYTF.

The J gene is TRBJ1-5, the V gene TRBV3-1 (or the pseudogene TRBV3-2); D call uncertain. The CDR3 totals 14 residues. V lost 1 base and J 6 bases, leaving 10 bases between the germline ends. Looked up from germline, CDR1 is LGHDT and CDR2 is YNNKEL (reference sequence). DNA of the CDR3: TGTGCCAGCAGCCAAGGGCAAAGCGGTCAGCCCCAGCATTTT. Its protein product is CASSQGQSGQPQHF.

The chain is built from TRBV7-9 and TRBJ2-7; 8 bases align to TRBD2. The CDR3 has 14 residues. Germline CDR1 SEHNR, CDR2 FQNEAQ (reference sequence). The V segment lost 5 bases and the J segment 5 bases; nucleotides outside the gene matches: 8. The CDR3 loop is CASSPFSGTDEQYF. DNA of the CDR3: TGTGCCAGCAGCCCTTTTAGCGGGACCGACGAGCAGTACTTC.

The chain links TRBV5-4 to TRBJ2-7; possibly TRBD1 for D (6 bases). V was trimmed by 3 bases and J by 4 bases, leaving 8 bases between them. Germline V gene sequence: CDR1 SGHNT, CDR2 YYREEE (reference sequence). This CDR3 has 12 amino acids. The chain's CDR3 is CASSSQGYEQYF. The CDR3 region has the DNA TGTGCCAGCAGCTCCCAGGGGTACGAGCAGTACTTC. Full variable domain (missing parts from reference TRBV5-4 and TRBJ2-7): ETGVTQSPTHLIKTRGQQVTLRCSSQSGHNTVSWYQQALGQGPQFIFQYYREEENGRGNFPPRFSGLQFPNYSSELNVNALELDDSALYLCASSSQGYEQYFGPGTRLTVT.